Reported below is one T cell receptor (beta chain). This clonotype has a handful of counts. Its cognate antigen has yet to be identified. Base quality data are lacking; no much larger clone is found one base away. Inclusive of the bounding cysteine and phenylalanine, the CDR3 is 14 residues long. Solely the CDR3 DNA is kept, with 42 bases framed from the first base. V is cut back by 2 bases and J by 4 bases, with 7 bases in the junction unmatched. The germline V gene (reference sequence) yields DFQATT for CDR1 and SNEGSKA for CDR2. The library was produced with RT-PCR. The listed sequencing device is Illumina HiSeq 2500. In TCRdb, the public reads were trimmed at Q25 with fastp and aligned with MiXCR, with productive beta chains retained. Identical CDR3 protein sequences are pooled into one entry, listed with their most common genes and DNA. This sample is represented by fewer than 550,000 distinct CDR3 sequences; over 25% of them were singletons. The top ten constitute approximately 2% of the sample.

This sample was taken from a study of response to subunit inactivated influenza vaccine listed by TCRdb under 2018. A note on the overall study: The study used deep quantitative T cell receptor repertoire profiling to track responses to a trivalent subunit inactivated influenza vaccine. The paper's findings and limits, for the study overall: The authors suggested that each seasonal influenza vaccination may recruit only a limited number of new T cells.

The sample in question was CD4+ T cells sorted from PBMCs, obtained more than 4 days after vaccination. This sequence was found in a man aged 45-65 years who received an inactivated influenza vaccine. Donor details come from another sample of the same person, matched by shared clones. The chain joins TRBV20-1 to TRBJ1-1; TRBD1 matches 7 bases in the middle. The nucleotide sequence is TGCAGTGCTAGACGGGACAGCGGGTCCACTGAAGCTTTCTTT. Translated, it gives CSARRDSGSTEAFF.